The T cell receptor (beta chain) described here comes from a study of blood T cell repertoires in COVID-19. Study-level information: Acute-phase and convalescent COVID-19 samples originated in the United States, Italy and Spain. T cells, B-cell-depleted T cells, or PBMCs supplied cDNA or gDNA.

This clone was seen a few times. As originally analysed: Reference gene primer amplification yielded estimated nucleated cell counts. Profiled with immunoSEQ multiplex PCR; TCRdb holds only in-frame clones, not every one. V, J and clone size are those of that table, while D and trimming were read from the DNA. The sample holds 97,000 or so clones, 79% seen once. Trimming cost V 4 bases and J 1 base, with 14 bases left between them. This CDR3 region has 15 residues. Germline values: CDR1 LGHNA, CDR2 YNFKEQ. The gene calls are TRBV4-2 and TRBJ2-7; D remains ambiguous. The TCR comes from a woman of 80 years or more with active or convalescent COVID-19. The sample consisted of peripheral blood. CDR3 amino acids: CASSPPLGASYEQYF. Here the CDR3 DNA reads TGTGCCAGCAGCCCCCCTCTAGGAGCGTCCTACGAGCAGTACTTC.